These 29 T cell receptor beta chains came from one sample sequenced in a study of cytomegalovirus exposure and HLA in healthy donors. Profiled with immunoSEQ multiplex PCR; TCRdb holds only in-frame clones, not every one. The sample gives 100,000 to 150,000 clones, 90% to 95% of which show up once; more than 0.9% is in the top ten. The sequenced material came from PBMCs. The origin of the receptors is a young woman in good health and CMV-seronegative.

DNA for the CDR3: TGTGCCAGCAGCACCCAACAGGGGAATGGCTACACCTTC. Translation gives CASSTQQGNGYTF. This chain uses TRBV7-9 with TRBJ1-2, with TRBD1 matching over 7 bases. Per the germline V gene, CDR1 is SEHNR and CDR2 is FQNEAQ (reference sequence). The J segment lost 6 bases and the V segment lost 5 bases, leaving 6 bases of the junction unmatched. The CDR3 runs 13 residues.

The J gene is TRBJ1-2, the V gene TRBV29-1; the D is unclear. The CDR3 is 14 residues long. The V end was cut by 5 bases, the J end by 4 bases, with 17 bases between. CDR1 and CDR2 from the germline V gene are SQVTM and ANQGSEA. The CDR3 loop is CSVLTRSGPYGYTF. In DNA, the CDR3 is TGCAGCGTTCTAACCCGGTCAGGCCCCTATGGCTACACCTTC.

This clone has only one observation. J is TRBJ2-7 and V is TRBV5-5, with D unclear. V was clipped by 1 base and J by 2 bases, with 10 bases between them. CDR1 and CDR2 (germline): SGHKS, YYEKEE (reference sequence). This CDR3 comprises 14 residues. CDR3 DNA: TGTGCCAGCAGCTTGTGGCAAAACACCTACGAGCAGTACTTC. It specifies CASSLWQNTYEQYF. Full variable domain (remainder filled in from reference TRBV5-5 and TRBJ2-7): DAGVTQSPTHLIKTRGQQVTLRCSPISGHKSVSWYQQVLGQGPQFIFQYYEKEERGRGNFPDRFSARQFPNYSSELNVNALLLGDSALYLCASSLWQNTYEQYFGPGTRLTVT.

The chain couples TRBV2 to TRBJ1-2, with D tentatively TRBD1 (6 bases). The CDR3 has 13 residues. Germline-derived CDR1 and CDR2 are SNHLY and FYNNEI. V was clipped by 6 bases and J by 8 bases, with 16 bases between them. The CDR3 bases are TGTGCCAGCAGCGTAGACAGGTCGGAAGGCTACACCTTC. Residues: CASSVDRSEGYTF.

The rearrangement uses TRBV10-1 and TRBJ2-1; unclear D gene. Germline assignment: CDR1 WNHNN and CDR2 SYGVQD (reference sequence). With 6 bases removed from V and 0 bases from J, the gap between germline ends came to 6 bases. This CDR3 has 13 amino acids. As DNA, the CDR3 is TGCGCCAGCAGCTCGAGCTCCTACAATGAGCAGTTCTTC. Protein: CASSSSSYNEQFF.

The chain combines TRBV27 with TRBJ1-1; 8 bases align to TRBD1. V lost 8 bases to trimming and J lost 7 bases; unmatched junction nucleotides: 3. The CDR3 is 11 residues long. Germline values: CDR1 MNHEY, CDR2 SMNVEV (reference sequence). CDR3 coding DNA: TGTGCCAGCTCGACAGGGGTTGAAGCTTTCTTT. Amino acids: CASSTGVEAFF.

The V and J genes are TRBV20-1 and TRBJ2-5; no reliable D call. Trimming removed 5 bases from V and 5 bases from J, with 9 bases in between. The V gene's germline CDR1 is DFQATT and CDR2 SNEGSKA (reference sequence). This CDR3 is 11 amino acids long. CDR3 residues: CSAGASETQYF. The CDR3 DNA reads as TGCAGTGCTGGTGCGTCGGAGACCCAGTACTTC.

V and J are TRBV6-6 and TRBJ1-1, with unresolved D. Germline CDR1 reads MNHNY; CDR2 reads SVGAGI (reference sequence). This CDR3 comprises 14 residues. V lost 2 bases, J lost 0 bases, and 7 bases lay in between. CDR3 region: CASSYPGVNTEAFF. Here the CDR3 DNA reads TGTGCCAGCAGTTACCCAGGTGTGAACACTGAAGCTTTCTTT.

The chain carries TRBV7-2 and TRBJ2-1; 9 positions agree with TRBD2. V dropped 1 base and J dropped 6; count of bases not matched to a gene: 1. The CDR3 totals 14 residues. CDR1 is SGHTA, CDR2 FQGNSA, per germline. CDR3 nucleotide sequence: TGTGCCAGCAGCTTAGGCGGGGGGGTCAATGAGCAGTTCTTC. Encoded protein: CASSLGGGVNEQFF.

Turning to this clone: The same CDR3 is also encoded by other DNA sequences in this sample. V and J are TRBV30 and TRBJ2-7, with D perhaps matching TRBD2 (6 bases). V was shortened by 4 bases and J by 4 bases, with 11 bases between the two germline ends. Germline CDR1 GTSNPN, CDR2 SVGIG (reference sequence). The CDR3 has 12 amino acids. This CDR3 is CAWTGLSYEQYF. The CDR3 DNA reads TGTGCCTGGACAGGACTATCATACGAGCAGTACTTC.

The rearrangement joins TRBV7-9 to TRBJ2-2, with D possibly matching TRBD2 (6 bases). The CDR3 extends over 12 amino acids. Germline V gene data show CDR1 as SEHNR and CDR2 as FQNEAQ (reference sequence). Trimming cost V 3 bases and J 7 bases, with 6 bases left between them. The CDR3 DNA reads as TGTGCCAGCAGCTTCGGGGGCGGGGAGCTGTTTTTT. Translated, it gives CASSFGGGELFF. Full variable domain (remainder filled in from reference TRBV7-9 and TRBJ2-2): DTGVSQNPRHKITKRGQNVTFRCDPISEHNRLYWYRQTLGQGPEFLTYFQNEAQLEKSRLLSDRFSAERPKGSFSTLEIQRTEQGDSAMYLCASSFGGGELFFGEGSRLTVL.

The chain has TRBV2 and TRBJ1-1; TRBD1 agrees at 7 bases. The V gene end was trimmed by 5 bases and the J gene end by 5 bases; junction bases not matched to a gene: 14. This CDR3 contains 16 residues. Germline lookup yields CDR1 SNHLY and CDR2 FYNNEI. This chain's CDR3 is CASSKGFGDRDTEAFF. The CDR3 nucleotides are TGTGCCAGCAGTAAGGGGTTCGGTGACAGGGATACTGAAGCTTTCTTT.

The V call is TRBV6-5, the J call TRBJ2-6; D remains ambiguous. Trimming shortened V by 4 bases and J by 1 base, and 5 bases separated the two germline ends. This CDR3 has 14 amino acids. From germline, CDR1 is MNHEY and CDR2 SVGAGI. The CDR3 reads CASSSVSGANVLTF. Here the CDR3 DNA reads TGTGCCAGCAGTTCCGTTTCTGGGGCCAACGTCCTGACTTTC.

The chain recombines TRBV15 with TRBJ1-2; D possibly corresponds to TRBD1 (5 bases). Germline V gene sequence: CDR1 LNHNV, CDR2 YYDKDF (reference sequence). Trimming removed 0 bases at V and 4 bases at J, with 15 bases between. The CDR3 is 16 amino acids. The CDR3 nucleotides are TGTGCCACCAGCAGAGATTTGTATCCTGGGGCCTATGGCTACACCTTC. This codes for CATSRDLYPGAYGYTF.

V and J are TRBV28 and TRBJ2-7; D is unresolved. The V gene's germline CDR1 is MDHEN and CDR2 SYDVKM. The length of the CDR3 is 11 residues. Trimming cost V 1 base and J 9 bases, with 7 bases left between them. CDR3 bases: TGTGCCAGCAGTTTATCCTCGGGGCAGTACTTC. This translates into CASSLSSGQYF.

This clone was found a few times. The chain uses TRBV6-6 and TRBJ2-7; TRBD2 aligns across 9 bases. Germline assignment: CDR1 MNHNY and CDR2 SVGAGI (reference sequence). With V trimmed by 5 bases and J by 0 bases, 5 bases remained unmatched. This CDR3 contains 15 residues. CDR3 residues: CASSSPGLASYEQYF. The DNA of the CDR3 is TGTGCCAGCAGTAGTCCGGGACTAGCCTCCTACGAGCAGTACTTC.

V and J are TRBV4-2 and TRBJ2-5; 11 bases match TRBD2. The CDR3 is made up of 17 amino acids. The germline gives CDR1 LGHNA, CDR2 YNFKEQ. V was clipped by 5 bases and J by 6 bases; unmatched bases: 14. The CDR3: CASSSQGGTSGWKTQYF. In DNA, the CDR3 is TGTGCCAGCAGCTCGCAGGGGGGGACTAGCGGTTGGAAGACCCAGTACTTC.

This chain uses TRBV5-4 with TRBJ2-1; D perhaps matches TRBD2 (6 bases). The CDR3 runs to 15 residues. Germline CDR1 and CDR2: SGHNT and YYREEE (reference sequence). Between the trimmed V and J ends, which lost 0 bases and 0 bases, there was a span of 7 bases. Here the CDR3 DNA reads TGTGCCAGCAGCTTGGTCGGGGGCTCCTACAATGAGCAGTTCTTC. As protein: CASSLVGGSYNEQFF.

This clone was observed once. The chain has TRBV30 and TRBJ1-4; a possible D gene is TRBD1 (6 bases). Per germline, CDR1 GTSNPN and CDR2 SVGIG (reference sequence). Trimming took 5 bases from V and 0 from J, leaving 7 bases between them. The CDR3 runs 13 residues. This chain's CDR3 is CAWGQSTNEKLFF. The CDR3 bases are TGTGCCTGGGGACAGTCAACTAATGAAAAACTGTTTTTT. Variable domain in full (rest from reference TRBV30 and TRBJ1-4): SQTIHQWPATLVQPVGSPLSLECTVEGTSNPNLYWYRQAAGRGLQLLFYSVGIGQISSEVPQNLSASRPQDRQFILSSKKLLLSDSGFYLCAWGQSTNEKLFFGSGTQLSVL.

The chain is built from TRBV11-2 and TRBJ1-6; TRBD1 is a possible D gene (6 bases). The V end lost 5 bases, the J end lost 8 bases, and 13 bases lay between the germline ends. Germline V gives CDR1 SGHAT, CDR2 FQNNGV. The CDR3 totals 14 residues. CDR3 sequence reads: CASSRNPGDSPLHF. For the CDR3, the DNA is TGTGCCAGCAGCCGCAACCCAGGGGATTCACCCCTCCACTTT.

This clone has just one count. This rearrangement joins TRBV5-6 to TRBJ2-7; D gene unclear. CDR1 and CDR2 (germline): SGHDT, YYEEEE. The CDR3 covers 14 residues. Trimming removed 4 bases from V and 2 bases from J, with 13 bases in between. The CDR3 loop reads CASSLTERAYEQYF. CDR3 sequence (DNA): TGTGCCAGCAGCCTCACGGAGCGAGCCTACGAGCAGTACTTC.

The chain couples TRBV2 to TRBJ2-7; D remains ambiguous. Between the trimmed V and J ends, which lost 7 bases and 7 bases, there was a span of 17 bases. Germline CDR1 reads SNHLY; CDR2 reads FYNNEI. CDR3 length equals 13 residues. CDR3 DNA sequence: TGTGCCAGCACCCTTCCCTTCTCCTTAGAGCAGTACTTC. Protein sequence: CASTLPFSLEQYF.

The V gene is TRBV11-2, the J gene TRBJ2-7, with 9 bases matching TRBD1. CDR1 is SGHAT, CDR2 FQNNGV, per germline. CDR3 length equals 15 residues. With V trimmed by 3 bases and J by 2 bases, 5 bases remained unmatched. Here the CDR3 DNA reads TGTGCCAGCAGCTTTGACAGGGGGGGAACCTACGAGCAGTACTTC. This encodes CASSFDRGGTYEQYF. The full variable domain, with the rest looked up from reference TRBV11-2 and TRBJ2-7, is EAGVAQSPRYKIIEKRQSVAFWCNPISGHATLYWYQQILGQGPKLLIQFQNNGVVDDSQLPKDRFSAERLKGVDSTLKIQPAKLEDSAVYLCASSFDRGGTYEQYFGPGTRLTVT.

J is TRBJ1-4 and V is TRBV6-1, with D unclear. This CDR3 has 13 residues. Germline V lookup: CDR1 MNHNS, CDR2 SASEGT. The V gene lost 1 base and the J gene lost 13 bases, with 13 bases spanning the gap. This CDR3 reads CASSEVELVVLFF. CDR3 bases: TGTGCCAGCAGTGAAGTTGAGTTGGTTGTACTGTTTTTT.

CDR3 amino acids: CASREGPMEDEKLFF. In nucleotides, the CDR3 is TGTGCCAGCAGGGAGGGGCCGATGGAGGATGAAAAACTGTTTTTT. This chain connects TRBV6-6 to TRBJ1-4; perhaps TRBD1 as D (5 bases). V dropped 6 bases and J dropped 6 bases, with 17 bases sitting between them. Germline loops: CDR1 MNHNY, CDR2 SVGAGI (reference sequence). CDR3 length: 15 residues.

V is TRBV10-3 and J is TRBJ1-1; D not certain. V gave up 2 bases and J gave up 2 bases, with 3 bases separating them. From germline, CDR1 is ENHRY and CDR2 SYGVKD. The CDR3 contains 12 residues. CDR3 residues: CAISELNTEAFF. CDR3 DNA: TGTGCCATCAGTGAGCTTAACACTGAAGCTTTCTTT.

The CDR3 region is CASSLLGTGTSYEQYF. CDR3 bases: TGTGCCAGCAGCCTGCTTGGGACAGGTACTTCCTACGAGCAGTACTTC. The rearrangement uses TRBV5-5 and TRBJ2-7, with 8 bases fitting TRBD1. Per the germline V gene, CDR1 is SGHKS and CDR2 is YYEKEE (reference sequence). V lost 4 bases, J lost 1 base, and 10 bases stayed unmatched. This CDR3 spans 16 amino acids.

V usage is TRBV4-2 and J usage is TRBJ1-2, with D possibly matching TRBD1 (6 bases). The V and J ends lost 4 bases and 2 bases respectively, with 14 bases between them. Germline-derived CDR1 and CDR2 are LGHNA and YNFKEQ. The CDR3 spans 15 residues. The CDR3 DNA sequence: TGTGCCAGCAGCCGCCGGGAACAGGGCAACTATGGCTACACCTTC. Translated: CASSRREQGNYGYTF.

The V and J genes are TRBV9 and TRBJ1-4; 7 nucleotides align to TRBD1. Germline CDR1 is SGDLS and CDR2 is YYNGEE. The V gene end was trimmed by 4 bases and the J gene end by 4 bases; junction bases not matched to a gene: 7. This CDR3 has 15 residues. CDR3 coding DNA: TGTGCCAGCAGCACCCGACAGGGAGTTAATGAAAAACTGTTTTTT. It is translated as CASSTRQGVNEKLFF.